This TCR beta chain was sequenced for a study of T cells in Graves' hyperthyroidism and ophthalmopathy. There are 16 residues in the CDR3. The junction had 12 bases not matched to a gene; V was cut back by 5 bases and J by 5 bases. Concerning this clonotype itself: Just one base apart from a much larger clone, this may be a read error.

Authors of the study amplified TCR beta CDR3 regions from RNA transcripts. The TCR CDR3 first-round RT-PCR relied on the HTBI primer set. TCRdb re-called the multiplex PCR reads through MiXCR, storing one row per CDR3 protein. The sample lists about 400,000 distinct CDR3 sequences, about 14% occurring once. Sequencing was performed on blood. The chain is built from TRBV12-3 or TRBV12-4 and TRBJ2-1; 7 nucleotides align to TRBD1. The clonotype was recovered from a man in his fifties with Graves' ophthalmopathy. The CDR3 loop is CASSDSITGQHNEQFF. CDR3 bases: TGTGCCAGCAGTGATTCCATCACGGGACAGCACAATGAGCAGTTCTTC.